The 32 T cell receptor beta chains in this list originate from one sample, sequenced in a study of post-analysis software for immune sequencing data. TCR beta libraries were prepared from cDNA with unique molecular identifiers. In TCRdb, the PCR reads were re-called with MiXCR into one record per CDR3 protein. The sample lists 150,000 to 200,000 distinct CDR3 sequences; about 34% were seen once. The material sequenced was blood, taken after autologous hematopoietic stem cell transplantation. Receptors were obtained from a girl aged 5-17 years with multiple sclerosis.

The sample holds a few counts of this clonotype. The gene calls are TRBV5-1 and TRBJ2-1; no definite D call. V was cut by 3 bases and J by 0 bases, with 10 bases left in between. Germline lookup yields CDR1 SGHRS and CDR2 YFSETQ. The CDR3 has 15 amino acids. The CDR3 bases are TGCGCCAGCAGCTCCCTGGGCACCTCCTACAATGAGCAGTTCTTC. Translation gives CASSSLGTSYNEQFF.

The chain employs TRBV7-2 and TRBJ2-6, with D hard to call. Germline CDR1 and CDR2: SGHTA and FQGNSA. V dropped 1 base and J dropped 2 bases, with 12 bases sitting between them. This CDR3 comprises 17 residues. Here the CDR3 DNA reads TGTGCCAGCAGCTTAGGTGTCCGCGCGGCTGGGGCCAACGTCCTGACTTTC. Its translation is CASSLGVRAAGANVLTF.

This clonotype was found once. The rearrangement joins TRBV7-3 to TRBJ2-1, with D possibly TRBD2 on 5 matching bases. The V end lost 5 bases, the J end lost 4 bases, and 15 bases lay between the germline ends. The CDR3 sequence is 15 residues long. Germline CDR1 is SGHTA and CDR2 is FQGTGA. CDR3 bases: TGTGCCAGCAGCGCGAGCGGATCTCTTTACAATGAGCAGTTCTTC. Translating gives CASSASGSLYNEQFF.

Turning to this clonotype: A read error may explain this, as a much larger clone is one base away. The J gene is TRBJ2-7, the V gene TRBV5-1; D gene unclear. The DNA matches TRBJ2-5 better at its end, which makes the J call doubtful. Germline V gene data show CDR1 as SGHRS and CDR2 as YFSETQ. CDR3 size: 13 residues. The DNA of the CDR3 is TGCGCCAGCGGCGGCGGATGGGAAGAGACCCAGTACTTC. Residues: CASGGGWEETQYF.

This rearrangement joins TRBV5-4 to TRBJ2-5; D is perhaps TRBD2 (7 bases). Per the germline V gene, CDR1 is SGHNT and CDR2 is YYREEE (reference sequence). There are 15 residues in the CDR3. Trimming stripped 4 bases from V and 4 bases from J, with 17 bases between. For the CDR3, the DNA is TGTGCCAGCAGCCCCCGAGGGGGGGTGCGAGAGACCCAGTACTTC. Its protein product is CASSPRGGVRETQYF. The complete variable domain, with remaining parts taken from reference TRBV5-4 and TRBJ2-5, reads ETGVTQSPTHLIKTRGQQVTLRCSSQSGHNTVSWYQQALGQGPQFIFQYYREEENGRGNFPPRFSGLQFPNYSSELNVNALELDDSALYLCASSPRGGVRETQYFGPGTRLLVL.

Regarding this clonotype: A junction boundary mismatches the germline segment, possibly from a read error. V is TRBV7-7 and J is TRBJ2-7; 8 positions agree with TRBD2. CDR1 and CDR2 from the germline V gene are SSHAT and FNYEAQ (reference sequence). The CDR3 length is 16 residues. DNA of the CDR3: TGTGCTAGCAGCTTGGGTTTAACGGGAGGGCCGTACGAGCAGTACTTC. Translated: CASSLGLTGGPYEQYF.

The genes are TRBV20-1 and TRBJ2-1; 10 bases line up with TRBD2. After removal of 2 bases from V and 10 bases from J, the junction contained 11 bases not matched to a gene. Germline loops: CDR1 DFQATT, CDR2 SNEGSKA (reference sequence). The CDR3 covers 15 residues. CDR3 nucleotide sequence: TGCAGTGCTAGACCGGGACTAGCGCCCCAGGGGGAGCAGTTCTTC. Protein product: CSARPGLAPQGEQFF.

This clonotype was picked up a small number of times. The chain couples TRBV7-3 to TRBJ2-2; 7 bases match TRBD1. Trimming cost V 4 bases and J 6 bases; bases outside gene matches: 11. The length of the CDR3 is 16 residues. The V gene's germline CDR1 is SGHTA and CDR2 FQGTGA. CDR3 sequence (DNA): TGTGCCAGCAGCTCAATCCCGACAGGGAATCCCGGGGAGCTGTTTTTT. It specifies CASSSIPTGNPGELFF.

A note on this clonotype: This may come from a read error, since a much larger clone is one base off. The CDR3 spells CASGPPAPEKRGYTF. Here the CDR3 DNA reads TGTGCCAGCGGCCCGCCTGCCCCAGAAAAGAGGGGCTACACCTTC. The chain recombines TRBV11-1 with TRBJ1-2; D is ambiguous. Germline lookup yields CDR1 SGHAT and CDR2 FQDESV (reference sequence). The CDR3 is made up of 15 amino acids. The germline V and J ends were trimmed by 8 bases and 8 bases, with 24 bases remaining between them. The full variable domain, in which reference TRBV11-1 and TRBJ1-2 provide the parts outside the CDR3, is EAEVAQSPRYKITEKSQAVAFWCDPISGHATLYWYRQILGQGPELLVQFQDESVVDDSQLPKDRFSAERLKGVDSTLKIQPAELGDSAMYLCASGPPAPEKRGYTFGSGTRLTVV.

The chain recombines TRBV20-1 with TRBJ2-5, with 7 bases identical to TRBD2. The V gene's germline CDR1 is DFQATT and CDR2 SNEGSKA (reference sequence). The CDR3 is 15 amino acids. After removal of 0 bases from V and 5 bases from J, the junction contained 9 bases not matched to a gene. The CDR3 here is CSARDSAGGLETQYF. CDR3 DNA sequence: TGCAGTGCTAGAGATTCGGCCGGGGGGTTGGAGACCCAGTACTTC.

This clonotype was seen more than once but under ten times. V is TRBV9 and J is TRBJ2-5; D may be TRBD1 or TRBD2 (5 bases each). V lost 0 bases and J lost 1, with 13 bases in between. The CDR3 consists of 16 residues. CDR1 SGDLS and CDR2 YYNGEE come from the germline V gene. The CDR3 protein is CASSVGGPTSQETQYF. CDR3 in DNA: TGTGCCAGCAGCGTAGGGGGACCTACTAGCCAAGAGACCCAGTACTTC.

V and J are TRBV12-3 or TRBV12-4 and TRBJ2-7, with D perhaps TRBD2 (7 bases). The germline V and J ends were trimmed by 3 bases and 0 bases, with 15 bases remaining between them. The CDR3 runs to 16 residues. In DNA, the CDR3 is TGTGCCAGCAGTTTTTCTGGGGGGGCTTCCTCCTACGAGCAGTACTTC. This codes for CASSFSGGASSYEQYF.

This clonotype has only a few counts. This rearrangement joins TRBV7-9 to TRBJ2-2, with D hard to call. V lost 5 bases and J 5 bases, leaving 9 bases between the germline ends. The CDR3 contains 13 residues. Germline loops: CDR1 SEHNR, CDR2 FQNEAQ (reference sequence). Written as DNA, the CDR3 is TGTGCCAGCAGCCCCTTGGGAACCGGGGAGCTGTTTTTT. Translated: CASSPLGTGELFF.

This clonotype was counted only a few times. Its ends do not fully match the called genes, so a read error is possible. V usage is TRBV20-1 and J usage is TRBJ2-3; no firm D call. Per the germline V gene, CDR1 is DFQATT and CDR2 is SNEGSKA (reference sequence). CDR3 length equals 15 residues. The CDR3 here is CSAREERRDTDTQYF. In DNA, the CDR3 is TGCAGTGCTCGAGAGGAGAGAAGGGACACAGATACGCAGTATTTT.

This chain joins TRBV7-2 and TRBJ2-7; TRBD2 matches 13 bases. The CDR3 covers 17 residues. Germline assignment: CDR1 SGHTA and CDR2 FQGNSA. V lost 4 bases, J lost 7 bases, and 13 bases stayed unmatched. The CDR3 bases are TGTGCCAGCAGCTCCGGGACTAGCGGGGTGTCGCGGAATGAGCAGTACTTC. This gives the protein CASSSGTSGVSRNEQYF.

This clonotype was counted between two and nine times. This chain links TRBV7-2 with TRBJ2-3; D remains ambiguous. The CDR3 runs to 14 residues. Germline V CDR1 and CDR2: SGHTA, FQGNSA. Trimming took off 5 bases at V and 10 bases at J, with 19 bases between the two ends. DNA for the CDR3: TGTGCCAGCAGCCCAAAGCGCCTCGAGTTATCGCAGTATTTT. This translates into CASSPKRLELSQYF.

The chain recombines TRBV20-1 with TRBJ2-5, with D maybe TRBD1 (5 bases). The J call could be wrong; TRBJ2-7 is a better fit for the DNA end. This CDR3 region has 13 residues. From germline, CDR1 is DFQATT and CDR2 SNEGSKA (reference sequence). This CDR3 is CSARDRVWSEQYF. As DNA, the CDR3 is TGCAGTGCTAGAGACAGGGTTTGGTCCGAGCAGTACTTC.

This clonotype was counted between two and nine times. The V gene is TRBV9, the J gene TRBJ2-4, with TRBD2 as a possible D gene (5 bases). Germline CDR1 SGDLS, CDR2 YYNGEE. The CDR3 loop spans 14 amino acids. Between the trimmed V and J ends, which lost 4 bases and 13 bases, there was a span of 21 bases. The CDR3 protein is CASSPSFRNGEQYF. DNA for the CDR3: TGTGCCAGCAGCCCTTCATTCAGGAACGGGGAGCAGTACTTC.

This clonotype was counted a few times. The chain uses TRBV5-1 and TRBJ2-6; unclear D gene. The CDR3 is 15 amino acids. The germline CDR1 and CDR2 sequences are SGHRS and YFSETQ. Trimming took 0 bases from V and 2 from J, leaving 6 bases between them. The DNA of the CDR3 is TGCGCCAGCAGCTTGGAAGGGCCTGGGGCCAACGTCCTGACTTTC. Translated: CASSLEGPGANVLTF.

There are a few counts of this clonotype. The rearrangement joins TRBV20-1 to TRBJ2-1; TRBD2 matches 8 bases. The CDR3 runs 17 residues. Trimming at V came to 1 base and at J to 6 bases, leaving 14 bases not matched to a gene. Germline CDR1 DFQATT, CDR2 SNEGSKA (reference sequence). Here the CDR3 DNA reads TGCAGTGCTAGAGGGGGAGGAGGAGCGGGAGTCGCCAATGAGCAGTTCTTC. It encodes CSARGGGGAGVANEQFF.

The chain uses TRBV20-1 and TRBJ2-3, with D perhaps matching TRBD1 (5 bases). The V and J ends lost 8 bases and 6 bases respectively, with 18 bases between them. The CDR3 consists of 13 residues. In germline, CDR1 is DFQATT, CDR2 SNEGSKA (reference sequence). The CDR3 region has the DNA TGCAGTCCCCAGGGCTCCGGTCGGGATACGCAGTATTTT. Translating gives CSPQGSGRDTQYF.

J is TRBJ2-1 and V is TRBV5-1; either TRBD1 or TRBD2 may supply D (6 bases each). V lost 4 bases and J 1 base, leaving 24 bases between the germline ends. The CDR3 length is 19 residues. Germline V gene sequence: CDR1 SGHRS, CDR2 YFSETQ. The CDR3 loop reads CASSPDVGAGSLSYNEQFF. The DNA of the CDR3 is TGCGCCAGCAGCCCAGACGTGGGGGCGGGGAGCCTATCCTACAATGAGCAGTTCTTC.

This clonotype appeared many times. The chain carries TRBV20-1 and TRBJ2-3; D is tentatively TRBD1 or TRBD2 (5 bases each). CDR3 length equals 13 residues. Deletions cut 6 bases from V and 2 bases from J, with 12 bases between. The germline gives CDR1 DFQATT, CDR2 SNEGSKA (reference sequence). The CDR3 loop reads CSATGTHTDTQYF. In nucleotides, the CDR3 is TGCAGTGCAACCGGGACCCACACAGATACGCAGTATTTT.

Many counts were recorded for this clonotype. The J gene is TRBJ2-7, the V gene TRBV20-1; 11 bases align to TRBD2. The germline CDR1 and CDR2 sequences are DFQATT and SNEGSKA (reference sequence). V shed 4 bases, J shed 2 bases, and the junction held 4 bases outside the gene matches. CDR3 length equals 14 residues. The CDR3: CSATFSGRAYEQYF. In DNA form, the CDR3 reads TGCAGTGCTACTTTTAGCGGGAGGGCCTACGAGCAGTACTTC.

The chain recombines TRBV27 with TRBJ2-4; no firm D call. Germline lookup yields CDR1 MNHEY and CDR2 SMNVEV (reference sequence). The CDR3 runs to 14 residues. Trimming removed 5 bases at V and 6 bases at J, with 14 bases between. The CDR3 loop is CASSLDRLGNIQYF. The CDR3 DNA is TGTGCCAGCAGTCTGGATCGATTGGGAAACATTCAGTACTTC.

This clonotype was picked up a small number of times. This sequence joins TRBV5-5 and TRBJ1-4; TRBD1 aligns across 8 bases. The trim removed 4 bases at V and 3 bases at J, leaving 5 bases unmatched. The V gene's germline CDR1 is SGHKS and CDR2 YYEKEE (reference sequence). The length of the CDR3 is 15 residues. CDR3 sequence reads: CASSPGQGANEKLFF. CDR3 bases: TGTGCCAGCAGCCCCGGACAGGGAGCTAATGAAAAACTGTTTTTT.

This clonotype was found many times. This chain uses TRBV27 with TRBJ2-3, with D possibly matching TRBD1 (6 bases). Germline lookup yields CDR1 MNHEY and CDR2 SMNVEV (reference sequence). V lost 9 bases and J 6 bases, leaving 13 bases between the germline ends. CDR3 size: 12 residues. CDR3 in amino acids: CASSTGTDTQYF. CDR3 nucleotide sequence: TGTGCCAGTTCTACAGGGACGGATACGCAGTATTTT.

This clonotype was seen a handful of times. The J gene is TRBJ2-3, the V gene TRBV7-2, with 14 nucleotides matching TRBD2. CDR1 is SGHTA and CDR2 is FQGNSA in the germline V gene. The CDR3 runs to 19 residues. V trimming: 4 bases; J trimming: 2 bases; junction bases outside the gene matches: 11. The CDR3 coding sequence is TGTGCCAGCAGCTCCCCGGGGACTAGCGGGAGAAGGGACACAGATACGCAGTATTTT. Translation gives CASSSPGTSGRRDTDTQYF.

This clonotype was counted a few times. The rearrangement joins TRBV10-2 to TRBJ2-1; D is possibly TRBD1 (6 bases). The J call may not be correct, given that the DNA end is closer to TRBJ2-7. CDR3 size: 14 residues. The germline V gene has CDR1 WSHSY and CDR2 SAAADI. DNA for the CDR3: TGCGCCAGCAGTGAGTCTTGGGGGCCCTACGAGCAGTACTTC. Protein: CASSESWGPYEQYF.

The V gene is TRBV20-1, the J gene TRBJ2-1; TRBD1 aligns across 7 bases. Matching the DNA end better, TRBJ2-7 makes the J call doubtful. Germline V gene lookup returns CDR1 DFQATT and CDR2 SNEGSKA (reference sequence). The CDR3 has 15 amino acids. The CDR3 region has the DNA TGCAGTGCTGAGGGGCAGGGCAGGGGGTACAATGAGCAGTACTTC. Amino acid sequence: CSAEGQGRGYNEQYF.

This clonotype was seen ten or more times. This chain joins TRBV12-3 or TRBV12-4 and TRBJ1-1; D is uncertain. With 4 bases removed from V and 1 base from J, the gap between germline ends came to 10 bases. The CDR3 has 14 amino acids. The DNA of the CDR3 is TGTGCCAGCAGTTGGGGTCCTCAGAACACTGAAGCTTTCTTT. It translates to CASSWGPQNTEAFF.

This clonotype was seen a handful of times. The chain links TRBV5-1 to TRBJ2-1; 13 bases align to TRBD2. Germline lookup yields CDR1 SGHRS and CDR2 YFSETQ. The CDR3 loop spans 17 amino acids. V lost 4 bases, J lost 0 bases, and 4 bases stayed unmatched. CDR3 DNA: TGCGCCAGCAGCGAGGGACTAGCGGGGTACTCCTACAATGAGCAGTTCTTC. Its protein is CASSEGLAGYSYNEQFF.